The 18 T cell receptor beta chains below were found in one sample sequenced in a study of blood T cells in healthy people across ages. Through a sample-barcoded 5' primer and a J-beta primer mix, a second PCR was run for roughly 7 to 12 cycles. TCRdb itself ran the 5' RACE reads through MiXCR, one entry per CDR3 protein. The sample consists of 750,000 to 1,000,000 distinct CDR3 sequences, under 35% of them appearing once. The same data also contributed to another study, on T cells of mothers and their children.

The sample consisted of blood. These receptors were obtained from a woman aged 40-49 years in good health.

This rearrangement joins TRBV2 to TRBJ2-3, with 14 bases that match TRBD2. CDR1 is SNHLY and CDR2 is FYNNEI in the germline V gene. Trimming removed 3 bases from V and 9 bases from J; junction bases left unmatched: 17. This CDR3 spans 19 amino acids. The CDR3 region is CASSDPGTSGGAFSRTQYF. The CDR3 DNA follows: TGTGCCAGCAGTGACCCAGGGACTAGCGGGGGCGCCTTTTCACGGACGCAGTATTTT.

This clonotype came up a few times. One end of the junction varies from germline; a read error may be responsible. The CDR3 bases are TGCAGTGCGAGAGGGGGCAGGGGGCATAACACAGATACGCAGTATTTT. Its protein product is CSARGGRGHNTDTQYF. The chain links TRBV20-1 to TRBJ2-3; TRBD1 aligns across 8 bases. Germline CDR1 DFQATT, CDR2 SNEGSKA (reference sequence). The CDR3 has 16 residues.

The sample holds many counts of this clonotype. The V gene is TRBV12-3 or TRBV12-4, the J gene TRBJ2-5; D may be TRBD1 (6 bases). The CDR3 contains 14 residues. The germline V and J ends were trimmed by 5 bases and 7 bases, with 17 bases remaining between them. The CDR3 nucleotides are TGTGCCAGCAGTACTGGACAGAACGATGTGACCCAGTACTTC. As protein: CASSTGQNDVTQYF.

The chain links TRBV9 to TRBJ2-1, with TRBD1 matching over 7 bases. CDR1 is SGDLS and CDR2 is YYNGEE in the germline V gene. V was pared by 4 bases and J by 6 bases, with 10 bases of the junction left unmatched. The CDR3 contains 15 residues. The CDR3 protein is CASSTQTGRGNEQFF. CDR3 bases: TGTGCCAGCAGCACCCAGACAGGGCGAGGCAATGAGCAGTTCTTC.

Of note for this clonotype: The junction departs from germline at one end; a sequencing error may be responsible. The rearrangement joins TRBV3-1 to TRBJ1-1; D gene uncertain. The CDR3 extends over 16 amino acids. The germline V gene has CDR1 LGHDT and CDR2 YNNKEL (reference sequence). As DNA, the CDR3 is TGTGCCAACAGCCAAGACGACGGGTTCCCGAACACTGAAGCTTTCTTT. Translated: CANSQDDGFPNTEAFF.

Remarks on this clonotype: One base away lies a much larger clone, so this may be a sequencing read error. The chain's CDR3 is CASSLREGTPDEQYF. In DNA, the CDR3 is TGTGCCAGCAGTTTGAGGGAGGGGACCCCTGACGAGCAGTACTTC. J is TRBJ2-4 and V is TRBV28; 7 bases align to TRBD2. The end of the DNA fits TRBJ2-7 better, so the J call may be wrong. In germline, CDR1 is MDHEN, CDR2 SYDVKM. The CDR3 sequence is 15 residues long.

This clonotype has more than one count but fewer than ten. The chain links TRBV5-8 to TRBJ2-3; 10 bases are a match to TRBD2. V gave up 3 bases and J gave up 7 bases; unmatched junction bases: 8. The CDR3 contains 15 residues. Germline CDR1 is SGHTS and CDR2 is YDEGEE. The DNA for the CDR3 is TGTGCCAGCAGCTCGGGACTAGCGAATTCCCATACGCAGTATTTT. It codes for CASSSGLANSHTQYF.

Many counts were recorded for this clonotype. The genes are TRBV5-1 and TRBJ1-2, with D unclear. The V end lost 0 bases, the J end lost 4 bases, and 10 bases lay between the germline ends. Germline loops: CDR1 SGHRS, CDR2 YFSETQ. This CDR3 comprises 14 residues. CDR3 nucleotide sequence: TGCGCCAGCAGCTTGGACACCCGGAGCTATGGCTACACCTTC. It translates to CASSLDTRSYGYTF.

This clonotype has a count of ten or more. The rearrangement uses TRBV7-8 and TRBJ1-2, with D maybe TRBD1 (5 bases). The germline V and J ends were trimmed by 2 bases and 5 bases, with 12 bases remaining between them. The CDR3 extends over 14 amino acids. The germline gives CDR1 SGHVS, CDR2 FQNEAQ. The CDR3 protein is CASSLNVRVYGYTF. CDR3 nucleotides: TGTGCCAGCAGCTTAAATGTCAGGGTTTATGGCTACACCTTC.

This rearrangement joins TRBV5-1 to TRBJ2-3; D perhaps matches TRBD1 (6 bases). The CDR3 is 16 residues long. Looked up from germline, CDR1 is SGHRS and CDR2 is YFSETQ. V was cut by 0 bases and J by 0 bases, with 11 bases left in between. CDR3 region: CASSLEPGASTDTQYF. The CDR3 nucleotides read TGCGCCAGCAGCTTGGAGCCAGGGGCAAGCACAGATACGCAGTATTTT.

Details on this clonotype: At one boundary the junction diverges from the germline segment, which might be a read error. This rearrangement joins TRBV12-3 or TRBV12-4 to TRBJ2-5; 8 bases fit TRBD2. The CDR3 consists of 15 residues. Here the CDR3 reads CASIRASGHQGTQYF. DNA for the CDR3: TGTGCCAGCATTCGGGCTAGCGGGCATCAAGGGACCCAGTACTTC.

The chain uses TRBV27 and TRBJ2-2; D possibly corresponds to TRBD1 (6 bases). Looked up from germline, CDR1 is MNHEY and CDR2 is SMNVEV (reference sequence). This CDR3 has 15 residues. The V end lost 1 base, the J end lost 1 base, and 7 bases lay between the germline ends. CDR3 in DNA: TGTGCCAGCAGTTTATACAGGGTGAACACCGGGGAGCTGTTTTTT. Protein product: CASSLYRVNTGELFF.

V gene TRBV30 combines with J gene TRBJ1-2; D remains ambiguous. CDR1 and CDR2 from the germline V gene are GTSNPN and SVGIG (reference sequence). Trimming removed 0 bases at V and 1 base at J, with 6 bases between. The CDR3 spans 13 residues. CDR3 loop: CAWSVQINYGYTF. CDR3 DNA sequence: TGTGCCTGGAGTGTACAGATTAACTATGGCTACACCTTC.

Of note for this clonotype: Sequence at one end of the junction differs from germline and may be a read error. The chain is built from TRBV5-1 and TRBJ2-3; a possible D gene is TRBD1 (6 bases). The V gene's germline CDR1 is SGHRS and CDR2 YFSETQ. The CDR3 is 13 amino acids. DNA for the CDR3: TGCGCCAGCAGCTTGGCAGGGGCAGATACGCGGTATTTT. This gives the protein CASSLAGADTRYF.

In this sample, this clonotype turned up a few times. CDR3 in DNA: TGTGCCACCAGCAGAACGGCGTGGGCAAACACAGATACGCAGTATTTT. Its protein is CATSRTAWANTDTQYF. This chain joins TRBV15 and TRBJ2-3; D is ambiguous. V lost 2 bases and J lost 2, with 14 bases in between. Germline CDR1 is LNHNV and CDR2 is YYDKDF (reference sequence). The CDR3 totals 16 residues.

In the case of this clonotype: Here the CDR3 omits its conserved ending phenylalanine or tryptophan, so a read error is the likely source. This chain uses TRBV2 with TRBJ2-3; 7 nucleotides agree with TRBD2. The CDR3 is 16 amino acids. The V and J ends lost 2 bases and 2 bases, in that order; junction bases with no gene match: 7. Germline V lookup: CDR1 SNHLY, CDR2 FYNNEI. The CDR3 DNA sequence: TGTGCCAGCAGTGAACATGGGGGGGTCCTCACAGATACGCAGTATTTG. This translates into CASSEHGGVLTDTQYL.

This clonotype has more than one count but fewer than ten. The rearrangement joins TRBV2 to TRBJ1-2, with D possibly TRBD1 on 6 matching bases. This CDR3 is built from 14 residues. The V gene lost 5 bases and the J gene lost 4 bases, with 14 bases spanning the gap. Germline V gene data show CDR1 as SNHLY and CDR2 as FYNNEI. The CDR3 region is CASSPLQGGYGYTF. DNA for the CDR3: TGTGCCAGCAGTCCGCTACAGGGTGGCTATGGCTACACCTTC.

This clonotype came up many times. CDR3 coding DNA: TGCAGTGCTAGACAGGGGATGACAGATACGCAGTATTTT. This encodes CSARQGMTDTQYF. V gene TRBV20-1 combines with J gene TRBJ2-3, with TRBD1 as a possible D gene (6 bases). Germline V gives CDR1 DFQATT, CDR2 SNEGSKA (reference sequence). The V gene lost 2 bases and the J gene lost 3 bases, with 9 bases spanning the gap. This CDR3 is 13 amino acids long.